A selection of T cell receptor beta chains follows, all from one sample in a study of cytomegalovirus exposure and HLA in healthy donors. Assay: immunoSEQ multiplex PCR; the TCRdb copy retains only in-frame clones and omits some. The listing records some 150,000 clones. The sequenced sample was PBMCs. The receptor source for this set is a woman aged 18-29 years in good health and CMV-seronegative. The CDR3 runs from the conserved cysteine through the conserved F or W. D genes are given only for firm matches.

TRBJ1-1	TRBV6-4	NA	CASTDYRDFLEDTEAFF	TGTGCCAGCACGGATTACCGGGACTTCCTGGAGGACACTGAAGCTTTCTTT
TRBJ2-1	TRBV4-2	NA	CASSQELSSLKFTYNEQFF	TGTGCCAGCAGCCAAGAACTTAGCAGCCTCAAATTCACCTACAATGAGCAGTTCTTC
TRBJ2-7	TRBV6-5	NA	CASKRGTVSYEQYF	TGTGCCAGCAAGAGGGGGACGGTTTCCTACGAGCAGTACTTC
TRBJ1-2	TRBV10-1	NA	CASSGTNGYTF	TGCGCCAGCAGTGGAACAAATGGCTACACCTTC
TRBJ2-1	TRBV11-1	TRBD1	CASSPGTGFLPLPYNEQFF	TGTGCCAGCAGCCCAGGGACAGGGTTTCTTCCTCTGCCCTACAATGAGCAGTTCTTC
TRBJ2-1	TRBV11-2	NA	CASSVVVYNEQFF	TGTGCCAGCAGTGTTGTAGTCTACAATGAGCAGTTCTTC
TRBJ2-1	TRBV6-5	NA	CASGVASERLNEQFF	TGTGCCAGCGGAGTTGCCAGCGAGAGACTCAATGAGCAGTTCTTC
TRBJ2-6	TRBV9	NA	CASSALPPGGVVSGANVLTF	TGTGCCAGCAGCGCCCTCCCCCCCGGGGGTGTGGTCTCTGGGGCCAACGTCCTGACTTTC
TRBJ1-3	TRBV30	NA	CAWRFRRQAYSGNTIYF	TGTGCCTGGAGGTTCCGCAGACAGGCTTACTCTGGAAACACCATATATTTT
TRBJ1-3	TRBV25-1	NA	CASSAPGYSGNTIYF	TGTGCCAGCAGTGCCCCAGGGTACTCTGGAAACACCATATATTTT
TRBJ1-2	TRBV30	TRBD1	CAWSKQGNYGYTF	TGTGCCTGGAGTAAACAGGGGAACTATGGCTACACCTTC
TRBJ1-1	TRBV27	NA	CASQRFADTEAFF	TGTGCCAGTCAAAGGTTTGCGGACACTGAAGCTTTCTTT
TRBJ1-4	TRBV28	TRBD1	CASSQVPGQGTNEKLFF	TGTGCCAGCAGTCAAGTCCCGGGACAGGGAACTAATGAAAAACTGTTTTTT
TRBJ1-4	TRBV19	TRBD1	CASSYQTGGQEKLFF	TGTGCCAGTAGTTACCAGACAGGGGGACAGGAAAAACTGTTTTTT
TRBJ2-1	TRBV4-1	NA	CASSERYNEQFF	TGCGCCAGCAGCGAGCGATACAATGAGCAGTTCTTC
TRBJ1-1	TRBV7-3	NA	CASSLNGNTEAFF	TGTGCCAGCAGCTTAAACGGGAACACTGAAGCTTTCTTT
TRBJ2-1	TRBV4-1	TRBD1	CASSQGDSLNEQFF	TGCGCCAGCAGCCAAGGGGACAGCCTCAATGAGCAGTTCTTC
TRBJ2-1	TRBV5-1	TRBD2	CASSSTSGGEQFF	TGCGCCAGCAGCTCGACAAGCGGGGGTGAGCAGTTCTTC
TRBJ2-1	TRBV4-1	NA	CASSQEGPSSYNEQFF	TGCGCCAGCAGCCAAGAGGGGCCTAGCTCCTACAATGAGCAGTTCTTC
TRBJ2-2	TRBV9	NA	CASSVGSVGGGLITGELFF	TGTGCCAGCAGCGTAGGGTCTGTAGGGGGGGGCCTAATCACCGGGGAGCTGTTTTTT
TRBJ2-1	TRBV6-1	TRBD2	CASLAGFEQFF	TGTGCCAGTTTAGCGGGTTTTGAGCAGTTCTTC
TRBJ2-5	TRBV7-2	NA	CASSPEGTQYF	TGTGCCAGCAGCCCAGAGGGGACCCAGTACTTC
TRBJ2-7	TRBV6-1	TRBD1	CASSLTGTGGNEQYF	TGTGCCAGCAGTTTAACCGGGACAGGGGGCAACGAGCAGTACTTC
TRBJ2-7	TRBV6-5	NA	CASSYSIEPRSYERYF	TGTGCCAGCAGTTACTCGATTGAGCCCCGGTCCTACGAGCGGTACTTC
TRBJ1-5	TRBV19	NA	CASSIRSPGSSNQPQHF	TGTGCCAGTAGTATAAGGTCGCCAGGGTCGAGCAATCAGCCCCAGCATTTT
TRBJ1-1	TRBV7-3	NA	CASSTGRNTEAFF	TGTGCCAGCAGCACAGGCAGGAACACTGAAGCTTTCTTT
TRBJ1-5	TRBV9	TRBD1	CASSVGPGQGAYSNQPQHF	TGTGCCAGCAGCGTAGGTCCGGGACAGGGGGCATATAGCAATCAGCCCCAGCATTTT
TRBJ1-3	TRBV6-1	TRBD1	CASSAAGTGSGNTIYF	TGTGCCAGCAGTGCGGCCGGGACAGGGTCTGGAAACACCATATATTTT
TRBJ2-5	TRBV4-1	NA	CASSQGLAKGETQYF	TGCGCCAGCAGCCAAGGCCTAGCGAAGGGAGAGACCCAGTACTTC
TRBJ1-2	TRBV10-2	NA	CASSVRRAEGYTF	TGCGCCAGCAGTGTAAGGAGAGCCGAGGGCTACACCTTC
TRBJ2-2	TRBV7-3	NA	CASSLDTNTGELFF	TGTGCCAGCAGCTTAGACACGAACACCGGGGAGCTGTTTTTT
TRBJ1-2	TRBV5-5	TRBD1	CASSEGNRGNGYTF	TGTGCCAGCAGCGAGGGTAACAGGGGGAATGGCTACACCTTC
TRBJ1-5	TRBV9	NA	CASSGGGNQPQHF	TGTGCCAGCAGCGGCGGGGGAAATCAGCCCCAGCATTTT
TRBJ2-3	TRBV7-3	NA	CASARWKSSTDTQYF	TGTGCCAGCGCTAGGTGGAAGTCTAGCACAGATACGCAGTATTTT
TRBJ1-1	TRBV4-3	NA	CASSQDTGRGTEAFF	TGCGCCAGCAGCCAAGACACAGGGAGAGGAACTGAAGCTTTCTTT
TRBJ2-2	TRBV5-1	TRBD1	CASSPGQVLNTGELFF	TGCGCCAGCAGCCCTGGACAGGTCTTAAACACCGGGGAGCTGTTTTTT
TRBJ1-2	TRBV14	NA	CASSPGVGRGGYTF	TGTGCCAGCAGCCCCGGAGTAGGGAGAGGGGGCTACACCTTC
TRBJ2-7	TRBV5-1	TRBD2	CASSLGVVVGGSYEQYF	TGCGCCAGCAGCTTGGGAGTTGTGGTGGGAGGGTCCTACGAGCAGTACTTC
TRBJ2-5	TRBV4-2	TRBD1	CASSQGIGGTGQETQYF	TGTGCCAGCAGCCAAGGGATCGGTGGGACAGGCCAAGAGACCCAGTACTTC
TRBJ1-2	TRBV7-9	TRBD1	CASRHQGQGIPYGYTF	TGTGCCAGCAGGCACCAAGGACAGGGGATTCCTTATGGCTACACCTTC
TRBJ1-1	TRBV5-1	NA	CASSLERTVMNTEAFF	TGCGCCAGCAGCTTGGAAAGGACAGTTATGAACACTGAAGCTTTCTTT
TRBJ2-1	TRBV2	TRBD2	CASTREVPNNEQFF	TGTGCCAGCACGCGGGAGGTGCCCAACAATGAGCAGTTCTTC
TRBJ2-2	TRBV7-3	NA	CASSLASVNTGELFF	TGTGCCAGCAGCTTAGCTAGCGTTAACACCGGGGAGCTGTTTTTT
TRBJ1-1	TRBV7-9	NA	CASILTAGVTEAFF	TGTGCCAGCATCCTCACGGCCGGGGTAACTGAAGCTTTCTTT
TRBJ1-5	TRBV19	TRBD1	CASSNTGGGNQPQHF	TGTGCCAGTAGTAACACAGGGGGCGGCAATCAGCCCCAGCATTTT
TRBJ2-1	TRBV7-3	TRBD2	CASSLGTSGRGNEQFF	TGTGCCAGCAGCCTAGGGACTAGCGGGAGGGGTAATGAGCAGTTCTTC
TRBJ2-1	TRBV6-5	TRBD1	CASSYLQGHEQFF	TGTGCCAGCAGTTACTTACAGGGGCATGAGCAGTTCTTC
TRBJ2-1	TRBV28	NA	CASSWGLRGSGNEQFF	TGTGCCAGCAGTTGGGGGCTCAGGGGATCGGGGAATGAGCAGTTCTTC
TRBJ1-1	TRBV5-4	NA	CASSSRDYTEAFF	TGTGCCAGCAGCTCGAGGGATTACACTGAAGCTTTCTTT
TRBJ1-1	TRBV7-8	TRBD1	CASSLDRTGTNTEAFF	TGTGCCAGCAGCTTAGATCGGACAGGGACCAACACTGAAGCTTTCTTT
TRBJ2-3	TRBV9	NA	CASSLDSSHTDTQYF	TGTGCCAGCAGCCTGGACTCTTCACACACAGATACGCAGTATTTT
TRBJ2-1	TRBV6-5	NA	CASSYRGIPEQFF	TGTGCCAGCAGTTACAGGGGGATTCCTGAGCAGTTCTTC
TRBJ2-7	TRBV10-1	TRBD2	CASSDGTSGSEQYF	TGCGCCAGCAGTGATGGCACTAGCGGGAGCGAGCAGTACTTC